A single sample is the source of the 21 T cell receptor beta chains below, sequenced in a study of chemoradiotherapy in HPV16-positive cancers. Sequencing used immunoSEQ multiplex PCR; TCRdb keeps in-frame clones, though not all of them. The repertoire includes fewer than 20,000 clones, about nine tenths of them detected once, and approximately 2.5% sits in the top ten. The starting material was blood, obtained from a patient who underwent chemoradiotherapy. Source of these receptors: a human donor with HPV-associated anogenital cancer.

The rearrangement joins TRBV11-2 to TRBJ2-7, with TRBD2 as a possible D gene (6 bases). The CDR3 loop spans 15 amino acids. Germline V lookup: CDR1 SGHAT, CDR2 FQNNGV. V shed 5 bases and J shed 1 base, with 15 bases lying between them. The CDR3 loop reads CASSISGLRSYEQYF. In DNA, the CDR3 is TGTGCCAGCAGCATTTCGGGACTCCGTTCCTACGAGCAGTACTTC.

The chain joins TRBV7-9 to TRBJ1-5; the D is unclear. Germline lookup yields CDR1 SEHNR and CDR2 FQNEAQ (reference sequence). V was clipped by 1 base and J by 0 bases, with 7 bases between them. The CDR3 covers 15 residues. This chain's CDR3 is CASSLGGYSNQPQHF. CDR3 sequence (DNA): TGTGCCAGCAGCTTAGGGGGATATAGCAATCAGCCCCAGCATTTT.

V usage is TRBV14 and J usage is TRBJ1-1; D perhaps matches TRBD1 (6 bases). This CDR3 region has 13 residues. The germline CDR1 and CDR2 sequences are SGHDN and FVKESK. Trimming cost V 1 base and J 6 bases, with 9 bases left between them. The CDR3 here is CASSQATGSEAFF. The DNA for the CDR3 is TGTGCCAGCAGCCAAGCGACAGGATCTGAAGCTTTCTTT.

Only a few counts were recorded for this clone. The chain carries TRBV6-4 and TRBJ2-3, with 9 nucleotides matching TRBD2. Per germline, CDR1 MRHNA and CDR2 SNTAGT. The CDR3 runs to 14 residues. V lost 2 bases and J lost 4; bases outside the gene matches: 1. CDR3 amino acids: CASSDGGGADTQYF. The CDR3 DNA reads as TGTGCCAGCAGTGACGGCGGGGGGGCAGATACGCAGTATTTT.

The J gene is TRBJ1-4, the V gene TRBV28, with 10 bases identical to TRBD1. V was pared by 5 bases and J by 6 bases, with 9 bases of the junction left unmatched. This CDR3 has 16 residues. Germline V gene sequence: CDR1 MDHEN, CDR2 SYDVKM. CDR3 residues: CASSTRTGGMDEKLFF. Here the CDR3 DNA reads TGTGCCAGCAGTACCCGGACAGGGGGGATGGATGAAAAACTGTTTTTT.

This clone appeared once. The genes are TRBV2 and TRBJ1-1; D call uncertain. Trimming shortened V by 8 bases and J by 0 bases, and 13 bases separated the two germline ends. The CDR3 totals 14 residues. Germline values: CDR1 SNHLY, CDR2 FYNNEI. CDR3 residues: CASYLGLMNTEAFF. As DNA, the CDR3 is TGTGCCAGCTATTTAGGGTTAATGAACACTGAAGCTTTCTTT.

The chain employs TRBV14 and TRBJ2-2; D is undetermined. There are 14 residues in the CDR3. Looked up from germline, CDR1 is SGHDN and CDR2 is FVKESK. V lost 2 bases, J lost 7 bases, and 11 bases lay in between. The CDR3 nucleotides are TGTGCCAGCAGCCAAACCAGGTCAAACGGGGAGCTGTTTTTT. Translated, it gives CASSQTRSNGELFF.

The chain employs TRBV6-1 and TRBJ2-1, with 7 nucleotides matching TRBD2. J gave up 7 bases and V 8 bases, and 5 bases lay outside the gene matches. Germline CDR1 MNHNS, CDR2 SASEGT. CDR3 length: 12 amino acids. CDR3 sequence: CASPGLLNEQFF. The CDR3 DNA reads TGTGCCAGCCCGGGACTACTAAATGAGCAGTTCTTC.

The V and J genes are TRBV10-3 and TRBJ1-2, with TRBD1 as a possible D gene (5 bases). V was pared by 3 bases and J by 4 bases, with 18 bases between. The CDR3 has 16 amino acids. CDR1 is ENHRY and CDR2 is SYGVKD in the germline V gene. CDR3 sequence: CAISDRLAGQSYGYTF. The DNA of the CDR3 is TGTGCCATCAGTGACCGTTTGGCAGGGCAGAGCTATGGCTACACCTTC.

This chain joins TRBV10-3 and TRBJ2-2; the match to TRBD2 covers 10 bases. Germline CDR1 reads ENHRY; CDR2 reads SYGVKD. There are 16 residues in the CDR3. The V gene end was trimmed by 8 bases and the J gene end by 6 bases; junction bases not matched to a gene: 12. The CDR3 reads CAISSGGAGSAGELFF. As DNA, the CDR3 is TGTGCCATCTCCAGCGGGGGGGCCGGTTCGGCCGGGGAGCTGTTTTTT.

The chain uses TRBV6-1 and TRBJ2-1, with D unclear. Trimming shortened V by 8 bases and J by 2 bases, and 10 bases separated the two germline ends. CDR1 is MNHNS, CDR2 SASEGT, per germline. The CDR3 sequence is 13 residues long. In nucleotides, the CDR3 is TGTGCCAGCGAAGCTTGGGCCTACAATGAGCAGTTCTTC. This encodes CASEAWAYNEQFF.

CDR3: CASSRTVDSGNTIYF. The CDR3 DNA sequence: TGTGCCAGCTCACGAACAGTGGACTCTGGAAACACCATATATTTT. The rearrangement joins TRBV18 to TRBJ1-3; D uncertain. Trimming shortened V by 4 bases and J by 0 bases, and 10 bases separated the two germline ends. CDR1 is KGHSH, CDR2 LQKENI, per germline. This CDR3 has 15 amino acids.

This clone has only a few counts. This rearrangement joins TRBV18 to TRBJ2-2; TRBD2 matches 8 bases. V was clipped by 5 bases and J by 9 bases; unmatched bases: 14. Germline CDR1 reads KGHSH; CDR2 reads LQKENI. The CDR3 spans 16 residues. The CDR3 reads CASSTSPGTSGRELFF. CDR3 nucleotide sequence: TGTGCCAGCTCAACCTCTCCCGGGACTAGTGGCCGGGAGCTGTTTTTT.

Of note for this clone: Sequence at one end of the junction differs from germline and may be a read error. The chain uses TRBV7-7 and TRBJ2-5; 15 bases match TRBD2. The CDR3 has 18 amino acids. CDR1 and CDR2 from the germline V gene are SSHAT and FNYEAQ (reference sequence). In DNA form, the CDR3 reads TGTGCTAGCAGCCCGGGACTAGCGGGAGGAGGTAGGAGGGAGACCCAGTACTTC. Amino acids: CASSPGLAGGGRRETQYF.

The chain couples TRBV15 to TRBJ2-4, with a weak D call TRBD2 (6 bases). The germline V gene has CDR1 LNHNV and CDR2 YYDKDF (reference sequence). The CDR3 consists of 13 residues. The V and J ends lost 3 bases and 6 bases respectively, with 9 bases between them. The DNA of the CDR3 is TGTGCCACCAGCAGGGACGGGGGAAACATTCAGTACTTC. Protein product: CATSRDGGNIQYF. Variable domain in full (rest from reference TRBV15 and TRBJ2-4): DAMVIQNPRYQVTQFGKPVTLSCSQTLNHNVMYWYQQKSSQAPKLLFHYYDKDFNNEADTPDNFQSRRPNTSFCFLDIRSPGLGDTAMYLCATSRDGGNIQYFGAGTRLSVL.

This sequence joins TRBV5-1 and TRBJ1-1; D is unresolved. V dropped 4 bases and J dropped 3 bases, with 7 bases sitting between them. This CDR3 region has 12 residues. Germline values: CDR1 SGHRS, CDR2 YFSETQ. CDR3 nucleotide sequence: TGCGCCAGCAGCCCCTCGGACACTGAAGCTTTCTTT. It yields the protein CASSPSDTEAFF.

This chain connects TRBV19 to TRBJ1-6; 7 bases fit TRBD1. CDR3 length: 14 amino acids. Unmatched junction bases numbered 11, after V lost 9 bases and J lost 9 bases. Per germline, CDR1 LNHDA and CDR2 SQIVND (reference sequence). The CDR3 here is CASAEQGKGSPLHF. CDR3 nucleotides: TGTGCCAGCGCCGAACAGGGGAAGGGTTCACCCCTCCACTTT.

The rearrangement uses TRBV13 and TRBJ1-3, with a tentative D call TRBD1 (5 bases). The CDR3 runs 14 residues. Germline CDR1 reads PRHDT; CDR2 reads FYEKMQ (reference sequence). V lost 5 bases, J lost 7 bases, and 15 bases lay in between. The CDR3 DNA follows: TGTGCCAGCAGCACCCAGGGAGGTGGTAACACCATATATTTT. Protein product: CASSTQGGGNTIYF.

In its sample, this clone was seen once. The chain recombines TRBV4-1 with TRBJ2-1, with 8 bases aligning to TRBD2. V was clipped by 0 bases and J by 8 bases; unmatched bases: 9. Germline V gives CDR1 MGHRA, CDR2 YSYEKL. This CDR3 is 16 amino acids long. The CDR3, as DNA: TGCGCCAGCAGCCAAGATGCGGTAGCGGGAACCTATGAGCAGTTCTTC. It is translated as CASSQDAVAGTYEQFF.

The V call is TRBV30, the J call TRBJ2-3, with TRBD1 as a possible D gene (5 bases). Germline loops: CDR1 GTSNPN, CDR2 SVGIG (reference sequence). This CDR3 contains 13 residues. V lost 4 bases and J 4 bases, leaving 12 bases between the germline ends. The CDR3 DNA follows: TGTGCCTGGACGAGACGCAGGGCAGATACGCAGTATTTT. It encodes CAWTRRRADTQYF.

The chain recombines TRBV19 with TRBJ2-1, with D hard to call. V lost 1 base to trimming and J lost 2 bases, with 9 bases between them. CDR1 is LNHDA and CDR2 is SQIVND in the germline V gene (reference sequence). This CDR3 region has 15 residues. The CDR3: CASSIGPGTYNEQFF. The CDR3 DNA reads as TGTGCCAGTAGTATAGGACCGGGTACCTACAATGAGCAGTTCTTC.